The 20 T cell receptor beta chains below were found in one sample sequenced in a study of T cell changes during pregnancy in multiple sclerosis. Profiling relied on immunoSEQ multiplex PCR, and the TCRdb table lists in-frame clones only, not all of them. The sample has about 38,000 clones; roughly 90% are singletons. The specimen comprised CD8+ T cells from peripheral blood mononuclear cells, sampled in the third trimester of pregnancy. Receptors originate from a female donor with multiple sclerosis, enrolled in a pregnancy study.

This rearrangement joins TRBV7-9 to TRBJ2-5; weak D call: TRBD2 (5 bases). The J call may be incorrect, as the DNA end agrees better with TRBJ2-7. The V gene's germline CDR1 is SEHNR and CDR2 FQNEAQ (reference sequence). The CDR3 covers 12 residues. The CDR3 loop reads CASSLSGNEQYF. CDR3 bases: TGTGCCAGCAGCTTATCGGGAAACGAGCAGTACTTC.

The J gene is TRBJ1-1, the V gene TRBV2; 8 bases agree with TRBD1. Germline V lookup: CDR1 SNHLY, CDR2 FYNNEI. After removal of 7 bases from V and 2 bases from J, the junction contained 6 bases not matched to a gene. The CDR3 consists of 14 residues. The chain's CDR3 is CASTEDRVNTEAFF. CDR3 sequence (DNA): TGTGCCAGCACTGAGGACAGGGTTAACACTGAAGCTTTCTTT.

The chain combines TRBV5-1 with TRBJ1-1; 11 bases fit TRBD1. The germline CDR1 and CDR2 sequences are SGHRS and YFSETQ. The CDR3 length is 15 residues. With 3 bases clipped from V and 8 bases from J, the junction kept 9 bases outside the gene matches. The CDR3 DNA sequence: TGCGCCAGCAGCTACCTCTCTCGGACAGGGGGCGAAGCTTTCTTT. The encoded protein is CASSYLSRTGGEAFF.

This chain connects TRBV6-5 to TRBJ2-7; tentative D call: TRBD2 (6 bases). The germline V gene encodes CDR1 MNHEY and CDR2 SVGAGI. This CDR3 spans 14 amino acids. Trimming shortened V by 0 bases and J by 3 bases, and 9 bases separated the two germline ends. CDR3 sequence: CASSYSSSDYEQYF. The CDR3 bases are TGTGCCAGCAGTTACTCCTCTAGCGACTACGAGCAGTACTTC.

The gene calls are TRBV19 and TRBJ2-1; TRBD2 might be the D (6 bases). From germline, CDR1 is LNHDA and CDR2 SQIVND (reference sequence). The CDR3 has 12 amino acids. Trimming cost V 9 bases and J 7 bases, with 13 bases left between them. The CDR3 nucleotides are TGTGCCAGCTACAACCGGGGGAATGAGCAGTTCTTC. Amino acids: CASYNRGNEQFF.

The rearrangement links TRBV6-4 to TRBJ2-3; D unresolved. V was clipped by 3 bases and J by 3 bases, with 19 bases between them. The CDR3 totals 17 residues. Germline CDR1 MRHNA, CDR2 SNTAGT. The CDR3, as DNA: TGTGCCAGCAGTGAGGTAGCTGCGGCAAGTTCTACAGATACGCAGTATTTT. It codes for CASSEVAAASSTDTQYF.

The J gene is TRBJ2-3, the V gene TRBV12-5, with D possibly TRBD1 on 5 matching bases. Trimming took 5 bases from V and 2 from J, leaving 20 bases between them. The CDR3 has 17 amino acids. Germline V lookup: CDR1 LGHNT, CDR2 FRNRAP. The CDR3 reads CASGLSDTGFTTDTQYF. The DNA for the CDR3 is TGTGCTAGTGGTCTGTCGGACACGGGTTTCACCACAGATACGCAGTATTTT.

This chain links TRBV29-1 with TRBJ2-1, with 7 bases that match TRBD2. CDR3 length: 13 residues. Looked up from germline, CDR1 is SQVTM and CDR2 is ANQGSEA. Germline trimming cut 7 bases from V and 7 bases from J; bases unmatched to any gene: 10. CDR3 loop: CSASTSMGNEQFF. CDR3 sequence (DNA): TGCAGCGCCTCGACTAGCATGGGAAATGAGCAGTTCTTC.

This chain uses TRBV27 with TRBJ2-1; 11 positions match TRBD2. With V trimmed by 4 bases and J by 7 bases, 9 bases remained unmatched. Germline CDR1 reads MNHEY; CDR2 reads SMNVEV (reference sequence). The CDR3 spans 16 residues. The DNA for the CDR3 is TGTGCCAGCAGTTCTCGGCTAGCGGGAGGCGGTAATGAGCAGTTCTTC. This sequence encodes CASSSRLAGGGNEQFF.

The V call is TRBV27, the J call TRBJ2-7; D is undetermined. The CDR3 has 15 amino acids. V shed 5 bases and J shed 2 bases, with 16 bases lying between them. CDR1 MNHEY and CDR2 SMNVEV come from the germline V gene (reference sequence). The CDR3 sequence is CASSIREAPPYEQYF. CDR3 bases: TGTGCCAGCAGTATCAGAGAGGCCCCTCCCTACGAGCAGTACTTC.

CDR3 sequence reads: CASSYVGTGYEQYF. Written as DNA, the CDR3 is TGTGCCAGCAGTTACGTCGGGACAGGGTACGAGCAGTACTTC. The rearrangement links TRBV6-5 to TRBJ2-7, with 9 positions matching TRBD1. The V and J ends lost 2 bases and 4 bases, in that order; junction bases with no gene match: 3. From germline, CDR1 is MNHEY and CDR2 SVGAGI. The CDR3 totals 14 residues.

The chain carries TRBV27 and TRBJ1-5, with TRBD1 identical over 10 bases. Germline CDR1 reads MNHEY; CDR2 reads SMNVEV (reference sequence). The CDR3 runs to 20 residues. Trimming removed 5 bases from V and 5 bases from J; junction bases left unmatched: 21. CDR3 residues: CASSPLGQGLLASPDQPQHF. The CDR3, as DNA: TGTGCCAGCAGTCCGTTGGGACAGGGGCTCCTCGCCTCCCCTGATCAGCCCCAGCATTTT.

This chain uses TRBV21-1 with TRBJ1-2; the DNA was not compared with TRBD1, the D call given in the table. TRBV21-1 is a pseudogene. The CDR3 has 14 amino acids. The CDR3 region is CASSSWDSNYGYTF. The CDR3 coding sequence is TGTGCCAGCAGCTCCTGGGACAGTAACTATGGCTACACCTTC.

J is TRBJ2-7 and V is TRBV5-6; tentatively, D is TRBD1 (6 bases). Looked up from germline, CDR1 is SGHDT and CDR2 is YYEEEE. V lost 1 base and J lost 2, with 10 bases in between. The CDR3 loop spans 14 amino acids. The CDR3: CASSLRDTAYEQYF. CDR3 nucleotide sequence: TGTGCCAGCAGCTTGCGGGACACCGCCTACGAGCAGTACTTC.

This sequence joins TRBV4-1 and TRBJ2-1; 7 nucleotides match TRBD2. The CDR3 has 14 amino acids. The germline CDR1 and CDR2 sequences are MGHRA and YSYEKL. The ends lost 1 base at V and 7 bases at J; junction bases unmatched: 4. The CDR3 nucleotides are TGCGCCAGCAGCCAAGTCCTAGCGGAAAATGAGCAGTTCTTC. Protein product: CASSQVLAENEQFF.

The chain uses TRBV13 and TRBJ1-1; D unclear. Trimming took 0 bases from V and 3 from J, leaving 14 bases between them. The CDR3 runs 16 residues. Germline assignment: CDR1 PRHDT and CDR2 FYEKMQ (reference sequence). CDR3: CASSLGVSYGDTEAFF. As DNA, the CDR3 is TGTGCCAGCAGCTTAGGTGTCTCGTACGGGGACACTGAAGCTTTCTTT.

The chain links TRBV13 to TRBJ2-3, with TRBD2 identical over 8 bases. J gave up 2 bases and V 11 bases, and 12 bases lay outside the gene matches. Germline V gene lookup returns CDR1 PRHDT and CDR2 FYEKMQ (reference sequence). The CDR3 spans 15 residues. The chain's CDR3 is CAGRPSGGDTDTQYF. DNA of the CDR3: TGTGCCGGCCGACCTTCGGGAGGGGACACAGATACGCAGTATTTT.

This chain connects TRBV23-1 to TRBJ2-5; TRBD1 matches at 8 bases. TRBV23-1 is filed as an ORF, its function uncertain. With 1 base clipped from V and 2 bases from J, the junction kept 3 bases outside the gene matches. The CDR3 totals 15 residues. This CDR3 is CASSQLTGAQETQYF. The DNA of the CDR3 is TGCGCCAGCAGTCAATTGACAGGGGCACAAGAGACCCAGTACTTC.

This chain links TRBV28 with TRBJ2-7, with 7 bases fitting TRBD2. Germline V CDR1 and CDR2: MDHEN, SYDVKM. The CDR3 sequence is 14 residues long. Germline trimming cut 6 bases from V and 4 bases from J; bases unmatched to any gene: 9. This CDR3 is CASSESGKEYEQYF. The CDR3, as DNA: TGTGCCAGCAGCGAGAGCGGGAAAGAGTACGAGCAGTACTTC. Looking up the rest from reference TRBV28 and TRBJ2-7 gives the full variable domain: DVKVTQSSRYLVKRTGEKVFLECVQDMDHENMFWYRQDPGLGLRLIYFSYDVKMKEKGDIPEGYSVSREKKERFSLILESASTNQTSMYLCASSESGKEYEQYFGPGTRLTVT.

The genes are TRBV6-5 and TRBJ2-3; the D is unclear. Germline V gives CDR1 MNHEY, CDR2 SVGAGI. This CDR3 comprises 15 residues. V was clipped by 4 bases and J by 1 base, with 12 bases between them. The CDR3 sequence: CASSLKHAGTDTQYF. The CDR3 bases are TGTGCCAGCAGTTTAAAGCATGCGGGCACAGATACGCAGTATTTT.